This TCR beta chain was sequenced during a study of T cell responses to AZD1222 COVID-19 vaccine. Study conclusions and caveats: The sample set comprised mostly white British donors with more females, and clonal diversity was possibly underestimated. Targeting of unmutated variant regions was reportedly seen in nearly half of spike-specific TCRs. Repertoires were collected only later (after the peak T cell response had occurred). The study identified only six AZD1222 recipients as seropositive at baseline.

The repertoire was sequenced with immunoSEQ multiplex PCR; TCRdb's copy has only in-frame clones and lacks some. Of roughly 120,000 clones in the sample, 85% to 90% are singletons; the top ten hold 7.7%. Germline CDR1 and CDR2: SGHTA and FQGTGA. The CDR3 is 15 residues long. V dropped 5 bases and J dropped 2; count of bases not matched to a gene: 6. For this clone: What it recognizes is unknown.

The rearrangement joins TRBV7-3 to TRBJ2-1; 7 positions match TRBD2. This receptor was identified in an adult in good health. Here the sequenced sample was peripheral blood, taken on day 0 of AZD1222 vaccination. CDR3 sequence (DNA): TGTGCCAGCAGCCCCCTCGGGGGGACCTACAATGAGCAGTTCTTC. Its translation: CASSPLGGTYNEQFF.